This is a list of T cell receptor beta chains from one sample in a study of blood T cell repertoires in COVID-19. TCRdb keeps only in-frame clones here, not all; method: immunoSEQ multiplex PCR. The table has approximately 74,000 clones, 88% seen once. Specimen: peripheral blood. The receptors derive from a woman between 55 and 75 years old with acute or convalescent COVID-19. Both conserved end residues are part of each CDR3. A D gene is named only where the DNA matches it firmly. Some rows have no size entry. The others give once, few or many, or a class for an expanded clone.

clone_size	d_call	v_call	j_call	cdr3_nt	cdr3_aa
NA	TRBD1	TRBV13	TRBJ1-2	TGTGCCAGCAGCTCCCTGACAGGGGAGGACTATGGCTACACCTTC	CASSSLTGEDYGYTF
NA	NA	TRBV2	TRBJ1-4	TGTGCCAGCAGTTCCAGGATTGCAACTAATGAAAAACTGTTTTTT	CASSSRIATNEKLFF
few	TRBD1	TRBV28	TRBJ1-3	TGTGCCAGCAGTTTACAAGGACAGGTGTTCTCTGGAAACACCATATATTTT	CASSLQGQVFSGNTIYF
NA	NA	TRBV6-5	TRBJ1-2	TGTGCCAGTGGGGGACATAAAATTGGCTACACCTTC	CASGGHKIGYTF
NA	TRBD2	TRBV29-1	TRBJ2-3	TGCAGCGTTAAAAGAGCGGGGGCAACAGATACGCAGTATTTT	CSVKRAGATDTQYF
NA	NA	TRBV5-1	TRBJ1-2	TGCGCCAGCAGCCCCCTCGCGGCCGGGGGGAGCTATGGCTACACCTTC	CASSPLAAGGSYGYTF
NA	NA	TRBV4-3	TRBJ1-4	TGCGCCAGCAGCCAGTCTCGGGGGGAGTATGGAAAACTGTTTTTT	CASSQSRGEYGKLFF
NA	NA	TRBV7-9	TRBJ2-1	TGTGCCAGCAGCTTAGAGGAGGGGAGAGGTGAGCAGTTCTTC	CASSLEEGRGEQFF
NA	NA	TRBV6-5	TRBJ1-1	TGTGCCAGCAGGGGTGGACAGTTGAACACTGAAGCTTTCTTT	CASRGGQLNTEAFF
NA	TRBD2	TRBV2	TRBJ2-5	TGTGCCAGCGGGGGGTTAGCGGGACGGGCCCAGTACTTC	CASGGLAGRAQYF
few	TRBD2	TRBV5-1	TRBJ2-1	TGCGCCAGCAGCTCCTTTCGGACTAGCGGGAGCTATTTAGATGAGCAGTTCTTC	CASSSFRTSGSYLDEQFF
NA	NA	TRBV9	TRBJ2-2	TGTGCCAGCAGCGTAGTTCCGGGAGCGAACACCGGGGAGCTGTTTTTT	CASSVVPGANTGELFF
once	NA	TRBV19	TRBJ1-1	TGTGCCAGTAGTACGGACAGCTTGAACACTGAAGCTTTCTTT	CASSTDSLNTEAFF
NA	TRBD1	TRBV7-2	TRBJ2-5	TGTGCCAGCAGCCCGTCCGGGACAGGGAGTGGGACCCAGTACTTC	CASSPSGTGSGTQYF
NA	NA	TRBV6-5	TRBJ2-1	TGTGCCAGCAGTAAATATCTTAGCGGTGAGCAGTTCTTC	CASSKYLSGEQFF
NA	TRBD2	TRBV6-2/TRBV6-3	TRBJ2-2	TGTGCCAGCAGTTACTCGGGACTAGCGGGAGCCCATACTTTTAACACCGGGGAGCTGTTTTTT	CASSYSGLAGAHTFNTGELFF
NA	NA	TRBV9	TRBJ1-3	TGTGCCAGCAGCCCCCGCGGGGGATCAAGCTCTGGAAACACCATATATTTT	CASSPRGGSSSGNTIYF